This T cell receptor (beta chain) was captured in a study of blood T cell repertoires in COVID-19. In the study overall: Sites across the United States, Italy and Spain contributed samples from acute and convalescent COVID-19. Sources were T cells, B-cell-depleted T cells, or PBMCs; the material itself was cDNA or gDNA.

The authors' processing: Quantification of nucleated cells was approximated via reference gene primer amplification. Clones were read by immunoSEQ multiplex PCR, and TCRdb kept only the in-frame ones, dropping some. That table supplies the V and J calls and clone size; D and trimming were determined from the DNA. The sample lists around 190,000 clones, around nine tenths occurring once. Trimming at V came to 7 bases and at J to 8 bases, leaving 4 bases not matched to a gene. CDR3 size: 12 residues. CDR1 MNHEY and CDR2 SVGAGI come from the germline V gene. Sequenced: peripheral blood. The receptor was isolated from a man in his late teens or twenties with active or convalescent COVID-19. This chain joins TRBV6-5 and TRBJ2-2, with 7 bases matching TRBD2. The CDR3 coding sequence is TGTGCCAGCACCACAGCGGGAGGGGAGCTGTTTTTT. The encoded protein is CASTTAGGELFF.